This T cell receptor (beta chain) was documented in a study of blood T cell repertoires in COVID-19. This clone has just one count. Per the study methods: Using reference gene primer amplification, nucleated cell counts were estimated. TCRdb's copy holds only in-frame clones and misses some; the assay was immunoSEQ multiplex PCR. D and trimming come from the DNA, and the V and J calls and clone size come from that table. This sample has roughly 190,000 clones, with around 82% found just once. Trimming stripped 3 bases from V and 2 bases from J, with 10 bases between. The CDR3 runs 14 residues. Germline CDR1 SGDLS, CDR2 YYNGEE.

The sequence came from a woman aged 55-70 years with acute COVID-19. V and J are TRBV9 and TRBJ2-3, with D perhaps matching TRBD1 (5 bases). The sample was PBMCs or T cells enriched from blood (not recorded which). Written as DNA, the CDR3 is TGTGCCAGCAGCGCCCAGGGCTTCACAGATACGCAGTATTTT. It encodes CASSAQGFTDTQYF.